Presented here are 9 T cell receptor beta chains from one specimen sequenced in a study of radiotherapy plus CTLA-4 blockade in lung cancer. The assay was immunoSEQ multiplex PCR, and TCRdb's table has in-frame clones only and misses some. This sample has some 73,000 clones, with 78% found just once. This sample comprised peripheral blood, obtained from a patient treated with radiotherapy plus ipilimumab. Receptors originate from a human donor with non-small cell lung cancer whose response to radiotherapy plus ipilimumab could not be evaluated. Some clones in this sample may be carry-over from other donors' samples.

V usage is TRBV9 and J usage is TRBJ1-3; D not resolved. CDR1 and CDR2 (germline): SGDLS, YYNGEE. Trimming removed 4 bases from V and 0 bases from J, with 14 bases in between. The CDR3 is made up of 16 amino acids. The CDR3 DNA reads TGTGCCAGCAGCTCCCGGACTCAGAGCTCTGGAAACACCATATATTTT. This codes for CASSSRTQSSGNTIYF.

There are a few counts of this clone. The chain combines TRBV27 with TRBJ2-7; 9 nucleotides match TRBD1. This CDR3 has 16 amino acids. Per germline, CDR1 MNHEY and CDR2 SMNVEV (reference sequence). With V trimmed by 2 bases and J by 2 bases, 7 bases remained unmatched. CDR3 coding DNA: TGTGCCAGCAGTTTACTTGGACAGGGGATTGCCTACGAGCAGTACTTC. This translates into CASSLLGQGIAYEQYF.

This clone has only a few counts. The chain combines TRBV4-3 with TRBJ2-5; tentatively, D is TRBD2 (7 bases). This CDR3 is 14 amino acids long. The germline V gene encodes CDR1 LGHNA and CDR2 YSLEER. The V and J ends lost 1 base and 5 bases respectively, with 11 bases between them. CDR3 nucleotide sequence: TGCGCCAGCAGCCAAGGCGGGGGCCGGGAGACCCAGTACTTC. As protein: CASSQGGGRETQYF.

The V call is TRBV5-1, the J call TRBJ2-3; 9 nucleotides align to TRBD2. Germline V gene lookup returns CDR1 SGHRS and CDR2 YFSETQ. Trimming cost V 1 base and J 1 base; bases outside gene matches: 4. The CDR3 is 16 amino acids. The CDR3 loop reads CASSLRTSEGTDTQYF. CDR3 nucleotides: TGCGCCAGCAGCTTGCGGACTAGCGAGGGCACAGATACGCAGTATTTT.

The sample holds a few counts of this clone. Only one base separates this from a far larger clonotype, so it likely reflects a read error. The rearrangement joins TRBV7-9 to TRBJ2-3, with 9 bases lining up with TRBD1. The germline V gene has CDR1 SEHNR and CDR2 FQNEAQ (reference sequence). Trimming at V came to 5 bases and at J to 9 bases, leaving 9 bases not matched to a gene. The CDR3 totals 14 residues. The CDR3 region has the DNA TGTGCCAGCAGCCCCGGGACAGGGCAAGTCACGCAGTATTTT. The encoded protein is CASSPGTGQVTQYF.

This chain links TRBV5-1 with TRBJ1-3; tentatively, D is TRBD1 (6 bases). The ends were cut back, 2 bases at V and 0 bases at J, with 6 bases in the middle. This CDR3 is built from 14 residues. In germline, CDR1 is SGHRS, CDR2 YFSETQ. The DNA for the CDR3 is TGCGCCAGCAGCTTACAGGGCTCTGGAAACACCATATATTTT. Its translation is CASSLQGSGNTIYF.

The chain combines TRBV7-9 with TRBJ2-5; D perhaps matches TRBD2 (5 bases). The CDR3 runs to 19 residues. Germline loops: CDR1 SEHNR, CDR2 FQNEAQ (reference sequence). V shed 3 bases and J shed 5 bases, with 28 bases lying between them. The CDR3, as DNA: TGTGCCAGCAGCTTGGGCCTAATTGTGGGCAGGTTCACGGGGGAGACCCAGTACTTC. Translated, it gives CASSLGLIVGRFTGETQYF.

The chain recombines TRBV2 with TRBJ1-6; D is undetermined. The germline CDR1 and CDR2 sequences are SNHLY and FYNNEI. The ends were cut back, 4 bases at V and 5 bases at J, with 6 bases in the middle. CDR3 length: 13 amino acids. Here the CDR3 reads CASSVENNSPLHF. The DNA for the CDR3 is TGTGCCAGCAGTGTGGAGAATAATTCACCCCTCCACTTT.

The genes are TRBV19 and TRBJ2-1, with D possibly matching TRBD2 (5 bases). Trimming removed 5 bases at V and 1 base at J, with 6 bases between. The length of the CDR3 is 13 residues. The germline gives CDR1 LNHDA, CDR2 SQIVND (reference sequence). Written as DNA, the CDR3 is TGTGCCAGTAGTCCGGGGTCCTACAATGAGCAGTTCTTC. Its protein product is CASSPGSYNEQFF.